These T cell receptor beta chains were read from a single sample in a study of blood T cell repertoires in COVID-19. Sequencing was performed with immunoSEQ multiplex PCR; in TCRdb, only in-frame clones are kept and a portion is missing. This table holds 60,000 to 75,000 clones, roughly 85% found once. Sample: peripheral blood. These receptors all stem from a woman aged 80 or older with acute or convalescent COVID-19. CDR3s include the opening cysteine and the closing phenylalanine or tryptophan. A D gene is named only where the DNA matches it firmly. Clone sizes are given selectively: once, few, many, or a class where the clone is expanded.

D gene: .
V gene: TRBV7-2
clone size: .
J gene: TRBJ2-1
CDR3 DNA: TGTGCCAGCAGCTTATACAGCGGAGTCTCCTACAATGAGCAGTTCTTC
CDR3 protein: CASSLYSGVSYNEQFF

D gene: TRBD1
V gene: TRBV2
clone size: .
J gene: TRBJ1-4
CDR3 DNA: TGTGCCAGCAGGTACAGGGGGATGATTAGTGAAAAACTGTTTTTT
CDR3 protein: CASRYRGMISEKLFF

D gene: TRBD1
V gene: TRBV7-9
clone size: .
J gene: TRBJ1-1
CDR3 DNA: TGTGCCAGCAGCTTTATACAGGGGGTCACTGAAGCTTTCTTT
CDR3 protein: CASSFIQGVTEAFF

D gene: .
V gene: TRBV6-5
clone size: .
J gene: TRBJ2-5
CDR3 DNA: TGTGCCAGCAGTTACTCTAGGGACACGGAGACCCAGTACTTC
CDR3 protein: CASSYSRDTETQYF

D gene: .
V gene: TRBV12-3/TRBV12-4
clone size: .
J gene: TRBJ1-2
CDR3 DNA: TGTGCCAGCAGGCGGCGGGGAGGAAGTGGCTACACCTTC
CDR3 protein: CASRRRGGSGYTF

D gene: .
V gene: TRBV19
clone size: .
J gene: TRBJ2-5
CDR3 DNA: TGTGCCAGTAACCCCACCCATCAGAAACAAGAGACCCAGTACTTC
CDR3 protein: CASNPTHQKQETQYF

D gene: .
V gene: TRBV9
clone size: .
J gene: TRBJ1-5
CDR3 DNA: TGTGCCAGCAGCGTAGGGTCAGGGGGCAATCAGCCCCAGCATTTT
CDR3 protein: CASSVGSGGNQPQHF

D gene: .
V gene: TRBV30
clone size: .
J gene: TRBJ1-1
CDR3 DNA: TGTGCCTGGAGCGACGGGGGCACTGAAGCTTTCTTT
CDR3 protein: CAWSDGGTEAFF

D gene: .
V gene: TRBV9
clone size: .
J gene: TRBJ2-7
CDR3 DNA: TGTGCCAGCAGCGGTGACAGCTACGAGCAGTACTTC
CDR3 protein: CASSGDSYEQYF

D gene: .
V gene: TRBV5-1
clone size: .
J gene: TRBJ1-1
CDR3 DNA: TGCGCCAGCGCGGGGGGTCGCTCAACCTCTGAAGCTTTCTTT
CDR3 protein: CASAGGRSTSEAFF

D gene: .
V gene: TRBV6-1
clone size: .
J gene: TRBJ1-5
CDR3 DNA: TGTGCCAGCAGTGAACTCTTATTACAGCCCCAGCATTTT
CDR3 protein: CASSELLLQPQHF

D gene: TRBD1
V gene: TRBV6-6
clone size: few
J gene: TRBJ1-1
CDR3 DNA: TGTGCCAGCAGTCGAACTCCCCAGGACAGGGGCTACCCCGTGAACACTGAAGCTTTCTTT
CDR3 protein: CASSRTPQDRGYPVNTEAFF

D gene: .
V gene: TRBV27
clone size: once
J gene: TRBJ2-7
CDR3 DNA: TGTGCCAGCAGTTTAGGGGGCAGGAGGTCCGACGAGCAGTACTTC
CDR3 protein: CASSLGGRRSDEQYF

D gene: TRBD1
V gene: TRBV6-5
clone size: .
J gene: TRBJ1-2
CDR3 DNA: TGTGCCAGCAGTAGGTCGGGACAGGGCTACTATGGCTACACCTTC
CDR3 protein: CASSRSGQGYYGYTF

D gene: TRBD1
V gene: TRBV7-8
clone size: .
J gene: TRBJ2-1
CDR3 DNA: TGTGCCAGCAGCTTACGGGAGACAGGGGCACCCTACAATGAGCAGTTCTTC
CDR3 protein: CASSLRETGAPYNEQFF

D gene: .
V gene: TRBV3-1/TRBV3-2
clone size: .
J gene: TRBJ1-4
CDR3 DNA: TGTGCCAGCAGCCAAGGCAGTGAAAAACTGTTTTTT
CDR3 protein: CASSQGSEKLFF

D gene: TRBD2
V gene: TRBV5-1
clone size: .
J gene: TRBJ2-3
CDR3 DNA: TGCGCCAGCAGCTTGAAGCCGCCTAGCGGGGGGTTCACAGATACGCAGTATTTT
CDR3 protein: CASSLKPPSGGFTDTQYF

D gene: .
V gene: TRBV5-1
clone size: .
J gene: TRBJ1-1
CDR3 DNA: TGCGCCAGCAGCTTGGTTGAGGGAATCCCTGAAGCTTTCTTT
CDR3 protein: CASSLVEGIPEAFF

D gene: .
V gene: TRBV5-6
clone size: .
J gene: TRBJ2-7
CDR3 DNA: TGTGCCAGCAGCTTGGTAGAAACCGAGCAGTACTTC
CDR3 protein: CASSLVETEQYF

D gene: TRBD1
V gene: TRBV2
clone size: .
J gene: TRBJ1-2
CDR3 DNA: TGTGCCAGCAGTGTAAGCAGGGGGCTTAACTATGGCTACACCTTC
CDR3 protein: CASSVSRGLNYGYTF

D gene: TRBD1
V gene: TRBV14
clone size: .
J gene: TRBJ1-1
CDR3 DNA: TGTGCCAGCAGCCTGCCCGGGACAGGGGATTCTTACGCTTTCTTT
CDR3 protein: CASSLPGTGDSYAFF

D gene: .
V gene: TRBV2
clone size: .
J gene: TRBJ1-4
CDR3 DNA: TGTGCCAGCAGTCCCCAGACAGTAGCTAATGAAAAACTGTTTTTT
CDR3 protein: CASSPQTVANEKLFF

D gene: .
V gene: TRBV6-5
clone size: once
J gene: TRBJ2-6
CDR3 DNA: TGTGCCAGCAGCCTCTCCTACTCTGGGGCCAACGTCCTGACTTTC
CDR3 protein: CASSLSYSGANVLTF

D gene: TRBD2
V gene: TRBV7-9
clone size: .
J gene: TRBJ2-2
CDR3 DNA: TGTGCCAGCAGCCTACTAGCGGCGAACACCGGGGAGCTGTTTTTT
CDR3 protein: CASSLLAANTGELFF

D gene: TRBD1
V gene: TRBV5-1
clone size: .
J gene: TRBJ2-7
CDR3 DNA: TGCGCCAGCAGCTTGGCCAAGGGGGCAGGCTTGGCGCCCTACGAGCAGTACTTC
CDR3 protein: CASSLAKGAGLAPYEQYF

D gene: .
V gene: TRBV7-3
clone size: .
J gene: TRBJ2-3
CDR3 DNA: TGTGCCAGCAGTAACACAGATACGCAGTATTTT
CDR3 protein: CASSNTDTQYF

D gene: .
V gene: TRBV7-7
clone size: .
J gene: TRBJ2-5
CDR3 DNA: TGTGCTAGCAGCTTATCGCCAGGCCAAGAGACCCAGTACTTC
CDR3 protein: CASSLSPGQETQYF

D gene: TRBD1
V gene: TRBV7-2
clone size: .
J gene: TRBJ2-3
CDR3 DNA: TGTGCCAGCAGCTCTCGGACAGGGGCAAGCACAGATACGCAGTATTTT
CDR3 protein: CASSSRTGASTDTQYF

D gene: .
V gene: TRBV3-1/TRBV3-2
clone size: .
J gene: TRBJ2-5
CDR3 DNA: TGTGCCAGCAGCCCAAGGGGGGAGACCCAGTACTTC
CDR3 protein: CASSPRGETQYF

D gene: TRBD1
V gene: TRBV4-1
clone size: .
J gene: TRBJ2-3
CDR3 DNA: TGCGCCAGCAGCCAGGAGACCCCGGGACAGGGGTCCAGAGATACGCAGTATTTT
CDR3 protein: CASSQETPGQGSRDTQYF

D gene: TRBD1
V gene: TRBV10-2
clone size: .
J gene: TRBJ1-1
CDR3 DNA: TGCGCCAGCAGGGACAGGACGAACACTGAAGCTTTCTTT
CDR3 protein: CASRDRTNTEAFF

D gene: .
V gene: TRBV18
clone size: .
J gene: TRBJ1-5
CDR3 DNA: TGTGCCAGCTCACAGGGGAATAGCAATCAGCCCCAGCATTTT
CDR3 protein: CASSQGNSNQPQHF

D gene: TRBD1
V gene: TRBV18
clone size: .
J gene: TRBJ1-1
CDR3 DNA: TGTGCCAGCTCACCAACAGGGGACACTGAAGCTTTCTTT
CDR3 protein: CASSPTGDTEAFF

D gene: .
V gene: TRBV7-8
clone size: .
J gene: TRBJ2-5
CDR3 DNA: TGTGCCAGCAGCTTAGCGCTTGGGGGCTCAGAGACCCAGTACTTC
CDR3 protein: CASSLALGGSETQYF

D gene: .
V gene: TRBV6-5
clone size: .
J gene: TRBJ1-1
CDR3 DNA: TGTGCCAGCAGTTACTCCATGACAGTAAAGGCTGAAGCTTTCTTT
CDR3 protein: CASSYSMTVKAEAFF

D gene: .
V gene: TRBV11-2
clone size: few
J gene: TRBJ2-1
CDR3 DNA: TGTGCCAGCAGCTTAGCTCTGGCCGACAATGAGCAGTTCTTC
CDR3 protein: CASSLALADNEQFF

D gene: TRBD1
V gene: TRBV6-5
clone size: .
J gene: TRBJ1-4
CDR3 DNA: TGTGCCAGCAGATCTTGGACAGGGGACGAAAAACTGTTTTTT
CDR3 protein: CASRSWTGDEKLFF

D gene: .
V gene: TRBV2
clone size: .
J gene: TRBJ2-5
CDR3 DNA: TGTGCCAGCAGCTACGGACTTGAACAAGAGACCCAGTACTTC
CDR3 protein: CASSYGLEQETQYF

D gene: TRBD2
V gene: TRBV7-2
clone size: .
J gene: TRBJ2-3
CDR3 DNA: TGTGCCAGCAGCTTAGTTGCTAGCGGGCGCTCAGATACGCAGTATTTT
CDR3 protein: CASSLVASGRSDTQYF

D gene: TRBD1
V gene: TRBV6-4
clone size: few
J gene: TRBJ1-5
CDR3 DNA: TGTGCCAGCAGCCGGGACAGGGATCAGCCCCAGCATTTT
CDR3 protein: CASSRDRDQPQHF

D gene: .
V gene: TRBV5-4
clone size: .
J gene: TRBJ2-7
CDR3 DNA: TGTGCCAGCAGCCCACCCGGCGGCGGTGGCGAGCAGTACTTC
CDR3 protein: CASSPPGGGGEQYF

D gene: TRBD2
V gene: TRBV10-3
clone size: .
J gene: TRBJ2-3
CDR3 DNA: TGTGCCATCAGTGAGCCGGGCGGACTAGCGGGGGGGACGAGCACAGATACGCAGTATTTT
CDR3 protein: CAISEPGGLAGGTSTDTQYF

D gene: .
V gene: TRBV5-1
clone size: .
J gene: TRBJ1-4
CDR3 DNA: TGCGCCAGCAGCTCCAGTAGGGGGACGGGTAATGAAAAACTGTTTTTT
CDR3 protein: CASSSSRGTGNEKLFF

D gene: .
V gene: TRBV7-3
clone size: .
J gene: TRBJ2-7
CDR3 DNA: TGTGCCAGCAGCTTAGCCGCGGGACAGACCTACGAGCAGTACTTC
CDR3 protein: CASSLAAGQTYEQYF

D gene: .
V gene: TRBV5-1
clone size: .
J gene: TRBJ1-4
CDR3 DNA: TGCGCCAGCAGCCCCACTCGTGCAACTAATGAAAAACTGTTTTTT
CDR3 protein: CASSPTRATNEKLFF

D gene: .
V gene: TRBV12-5
clone size: .
J gene: TRBJ2-5
CDR3 DNA: TGTGCTAGTGGTTTGGTGGTCCCACAAAGTCCCCAAGAGACCCAGTACTTC
CDR3 protein: CASGLVVPQSPQETQYF

D gene: .
V gene: TRBV2
clone size: .
J gene: TRBJ2-2
CDR3 DNA: TGTGCCAGCACCGCCGGACAGATAAACACCGGGGAGCTGTTTTTT
CDR3 protein: CASTAGQINTGELFF

D gene: .
V gene: TRBV6-5
clone size: .
J gene: TRBJ1-1
CDR3 DNA: TGTGCCAGCAGTTATTCGTCTCAGGCGGGCACTGAAGCTTTCTTT
CDR3 protein: CASSYSSQAGTEAFF

D gene: TRBD1
V gene: TRBV5-1
clone size: .
J gene: TRBJ1-6
CDR3 DNA: TGCGCCAGCAGCGGGGGGACAGGGACGAGTTCACCCCTCCACTTT
CDR3 protein: CASSGGTGTSSPLHF